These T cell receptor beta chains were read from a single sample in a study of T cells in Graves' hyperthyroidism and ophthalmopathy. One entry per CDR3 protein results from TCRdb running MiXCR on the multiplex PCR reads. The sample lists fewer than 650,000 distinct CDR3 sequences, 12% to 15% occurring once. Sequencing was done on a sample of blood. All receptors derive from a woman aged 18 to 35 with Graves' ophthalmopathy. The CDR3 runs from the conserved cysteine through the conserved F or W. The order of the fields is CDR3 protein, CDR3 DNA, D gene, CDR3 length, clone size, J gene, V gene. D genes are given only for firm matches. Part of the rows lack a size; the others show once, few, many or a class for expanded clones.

CASKAGESETQYF,TGTGCCAGCAAAGCGGGAGAGTCCGAGACCCAGTACTTC,TRBD2,13,many,TRBJ2-5,TRBV2
CASNTGGPYEQYF,TGTGCCAGCAACACGGGGGGTCCCTACGAGCAGTACTTC,TRBD2,13,many,TRBJ2-7,TRBV12-3/TRBV12-4
CASSPQTSMLETQYF,TGCGCCAGCAGCCCCCAGACTAGTATGCTGGAGACCCAGTACTTC,NA,15,many,TRBJ2-5,TRBV5-1
CASSSSNRGNEQFF,TGTGCCAGCAGTTCATCCAACAGGGGGAATGAGCAGTTCTTC,TRBD1,14,many,TRBJ2-1,TRBV27
CASSPAGEGNTEAFF,TGTGCCAGCAGTCCCGCAGGGGAGGGCAACACTGAAGCTTTCTTT,NA,15,many,TRBJ1-1,TRBV27
CASSPGQGITGELFF,TGTGCCAGCAGTCCGGGACAGGGAATCACCGGGGAGCTGTTTTTT,TRBD1,15,NA,TRBJ2-2,TRBV12-3/TRBV12-4
CASSQWTSGRGYSGELFF,TGTGCCAGCAGCCAATGGACTAGCGGGAGGGGGTACAGCGGGGAGCTGTTTTTT,TRBD2,18,NA,TRBJ2-2,TRBV4-2
CASSRRLAARNLGYEQYF,TGTGCCAGCAGCCGACGGCTAGCGGCCCGAAATTTGGGCTACGAGCAGTACTTC,TRBD2,18,many,TRBJ2-7,TRBV7-2
CASSSATVIEAFF,TGTGCCAGCAGTTCGGCGACAGTAATAGAAGCTTTCTTT,NA,13,many,TRBJ1-1,TRBV27
CASSDQGGDTEAFF,TGTGCCAGCAGTGATCAGGGGGGAGACACTGAAGCTTTCTTT,TRBD1,14,NA,TRBJ1-1,TRBV2
CASSASREGRGAKNTQYF,TGTGCCAGCAGCGCCTCGCGGGAGGGGCGTGGAGCCAAAAACACTCAGTACTTC,TRBD2,18,few,TRBJ2-4,TRBV9
CASSQDRRSGNTIYF,TGCGCCAGCAGCCAAGACCGAAGGTCGGGAAACACCATATATTTT,NA,15,NA,TRBJ1-3,TRBV4-3
CASSDGPSPSGYTF,TGTGCCAGCAGTGATGGACCCTCCCCGTCTGGCTACACCTTC,NA,14,NA,TRBJ1-2,TRBV6-1
CASRPGTGGRQETQYF,TGTGCCAGCAGGCCGGGGACAGGGGGCCGGCAAGAGACCCAGTACTTC,TRBD1,16,many,TRBJ2-5,TRBV6-1
CATSGQQGSYTF,TGTGCCACCAGTGGGCAACAGGGAAGCTACACCTTC,NA,12,NA,TRBJ1-2,TRBV24-1